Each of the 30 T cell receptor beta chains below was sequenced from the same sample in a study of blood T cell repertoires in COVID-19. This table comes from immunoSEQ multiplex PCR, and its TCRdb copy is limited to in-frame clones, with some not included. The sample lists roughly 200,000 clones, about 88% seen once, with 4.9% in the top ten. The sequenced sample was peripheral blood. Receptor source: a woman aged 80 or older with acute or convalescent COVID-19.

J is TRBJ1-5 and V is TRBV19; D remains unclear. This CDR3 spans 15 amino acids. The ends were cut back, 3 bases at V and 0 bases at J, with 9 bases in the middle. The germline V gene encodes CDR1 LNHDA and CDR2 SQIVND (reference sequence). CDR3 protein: CASSMAENSNQPQHF. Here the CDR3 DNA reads TGTGCCAGTAGTATGGCGGAAAATAGCAATCAGCCCCAGCATTTT.

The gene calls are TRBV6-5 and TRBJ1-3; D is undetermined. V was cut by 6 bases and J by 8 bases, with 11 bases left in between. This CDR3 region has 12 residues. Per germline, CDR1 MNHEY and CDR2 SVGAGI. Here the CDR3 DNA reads TGTGCCAGCAGGCAGGACGGGGACACCATATATTTT. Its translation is CASRQDGDTIYF.

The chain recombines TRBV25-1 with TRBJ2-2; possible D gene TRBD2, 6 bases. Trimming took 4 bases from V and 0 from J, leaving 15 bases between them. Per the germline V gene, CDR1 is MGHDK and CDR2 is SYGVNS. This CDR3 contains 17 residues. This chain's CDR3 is CASSAGGGRANTGELFF. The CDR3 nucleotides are TGTGCCAGCAGTGCCGGGGGTGGGAGAGCGAACACCGGGGAGCTGTTTTTT.

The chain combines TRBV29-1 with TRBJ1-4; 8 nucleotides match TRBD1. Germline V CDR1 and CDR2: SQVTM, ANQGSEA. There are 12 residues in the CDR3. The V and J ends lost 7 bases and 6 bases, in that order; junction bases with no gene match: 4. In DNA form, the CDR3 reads TGCAGCGCCCTGGACAGGGATGAAAAACTGTTTTTT. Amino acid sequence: CSALDRDEKLFF.

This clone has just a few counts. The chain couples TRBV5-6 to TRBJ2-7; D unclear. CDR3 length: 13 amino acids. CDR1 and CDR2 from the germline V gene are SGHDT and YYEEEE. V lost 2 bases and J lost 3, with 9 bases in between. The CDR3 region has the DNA TGTGCCAGCAGCTTCGTGGGCCTCTACGAGCAGTACTTC. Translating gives CASSFVGLYEQYF.

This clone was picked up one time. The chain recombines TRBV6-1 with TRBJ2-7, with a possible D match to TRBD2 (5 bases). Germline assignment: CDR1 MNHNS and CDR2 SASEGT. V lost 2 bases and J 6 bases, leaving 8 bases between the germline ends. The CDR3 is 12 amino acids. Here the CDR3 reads CASSELSGEQYF. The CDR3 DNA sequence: TGTGCCAGCAGTGAACTCAGCGGCGAGCAGTACTTC.

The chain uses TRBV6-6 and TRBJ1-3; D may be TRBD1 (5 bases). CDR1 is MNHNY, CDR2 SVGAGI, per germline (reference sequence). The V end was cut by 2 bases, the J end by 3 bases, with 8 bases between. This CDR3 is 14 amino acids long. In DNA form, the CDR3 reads TGTGCCAGCAGTTACCCTGACAGTGGAAACACCATATATTTT. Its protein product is CASSYPDSGNTIYF.

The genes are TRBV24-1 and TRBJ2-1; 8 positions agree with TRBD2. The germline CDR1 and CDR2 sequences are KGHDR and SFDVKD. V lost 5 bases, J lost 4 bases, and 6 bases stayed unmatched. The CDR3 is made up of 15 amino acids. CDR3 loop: CATSAGREGYNEQFF. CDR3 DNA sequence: TGTGCCACCAGTGCTGGACGGGAGGGGTACAATGAGCAGTTCTTC.

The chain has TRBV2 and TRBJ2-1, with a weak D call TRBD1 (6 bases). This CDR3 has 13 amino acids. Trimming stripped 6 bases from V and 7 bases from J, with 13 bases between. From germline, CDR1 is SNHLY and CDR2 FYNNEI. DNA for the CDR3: TGTGCCAGCAGGGGGGCCTATAGGAATGAGCAGTTCTTC. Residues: CASRGAYRNEQFF.

As DNA, the CDR3 is TGTGCCAGCAGTGAAGCGGGGGGACTAGCCCTGGGAGGTGAGCAGTTCTTC. Amino acids: CASSEAGGLALGGEQFF. The V gene is TRBV6-1, the J gene TRBJ2-1; 9 nucleotides line up with TRBD2. Looked up from germline, CDR1 is MNHNS and CDR2 is SASEGT. This CDR3 contains 17 residues. Trimming cost V 0 bases and J 9 bases; bases outside gene matches: 12.

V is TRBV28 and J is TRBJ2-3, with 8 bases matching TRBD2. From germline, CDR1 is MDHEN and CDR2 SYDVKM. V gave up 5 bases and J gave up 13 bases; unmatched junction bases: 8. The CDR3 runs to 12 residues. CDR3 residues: CASSRIAGQEYF. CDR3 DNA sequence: TGTGCCAGCAGTCGAATAGCGGGACAAGAGTATTTT.

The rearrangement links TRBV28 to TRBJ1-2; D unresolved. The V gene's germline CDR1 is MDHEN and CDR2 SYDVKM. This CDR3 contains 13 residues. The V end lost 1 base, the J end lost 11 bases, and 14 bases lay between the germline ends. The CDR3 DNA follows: TGTGCCAGCAGTTTATATCCCCCGACGGGGTACACCTTC. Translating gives CASSLYPPTGYTF.

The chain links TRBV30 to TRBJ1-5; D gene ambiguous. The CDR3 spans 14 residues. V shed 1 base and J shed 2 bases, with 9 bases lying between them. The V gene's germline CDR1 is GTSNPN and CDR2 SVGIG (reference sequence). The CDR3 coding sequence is TGTGCCTGGAGTGCGGTGGGAGGCAATCAGCCCCAGCATTTT. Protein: CAWSAVGGNQPQHF.

In nucleotides, the CDR3 is TGTGCTAGTGGTTTGTCCCCCGGGACAGAGACCTACGAGCAGTACTTC. Translating gives CASGLSPGTETYEQYF. The chain recombines TRBV12-5 with TRBJ2-7; 7 bases agree with TRBD1. CDR1 is LGHNT, CDR2 FRNRAP, per germline. This CDR3 has 16 amino acids. After removal of 2 bases from V and 2 bases from J, the junction contained 9 bases not matched to a gene.

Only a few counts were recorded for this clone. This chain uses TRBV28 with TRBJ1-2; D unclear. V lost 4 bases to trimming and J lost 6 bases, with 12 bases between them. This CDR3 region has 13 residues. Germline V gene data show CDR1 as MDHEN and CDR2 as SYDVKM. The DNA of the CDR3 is TGTGCCAGCAGTTGGAGCGGTAGTAATGGCTACACCTTC. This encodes CASSWSGSNGYTF.

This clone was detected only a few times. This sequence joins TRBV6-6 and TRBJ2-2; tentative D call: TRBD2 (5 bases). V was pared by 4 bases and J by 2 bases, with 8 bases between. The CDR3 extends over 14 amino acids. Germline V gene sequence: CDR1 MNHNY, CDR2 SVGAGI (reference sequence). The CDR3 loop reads CASSSGLNTGELFF. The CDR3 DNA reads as TGTGCCAGCAGTTCCGGACTTAACACCGGGGAGCTGTTTTTT.

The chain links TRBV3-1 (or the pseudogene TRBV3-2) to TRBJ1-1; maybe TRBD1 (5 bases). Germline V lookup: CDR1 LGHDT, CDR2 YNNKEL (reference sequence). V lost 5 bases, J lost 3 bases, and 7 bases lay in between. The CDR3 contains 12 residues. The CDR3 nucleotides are TGTGCCAGCAGCGCCAGGGACACTGAAGCTTTCTTT. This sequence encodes CASSARDTEAFF.

The CDR3 DNA follows: TGTGCCAGCCGAGGACAGGGTGCAACTAATGAAAAACTGTTTTTT. As protein: CASRGQGATNEKLFF. This chain joins TRBV11-2 and TRBJ1-4; TRBD1 matches 8 bases. CDR1 SGHAT and CDR2 FQNNGV come from the germline V gene. This CDR3 contains 15 residues. With V trimmed by 8 bases and J by 0 bases, 5 bases remained unmatched.

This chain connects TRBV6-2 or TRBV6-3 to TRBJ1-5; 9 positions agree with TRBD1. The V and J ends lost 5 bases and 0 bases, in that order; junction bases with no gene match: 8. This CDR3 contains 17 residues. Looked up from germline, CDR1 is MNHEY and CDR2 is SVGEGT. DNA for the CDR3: TGTGCCAGCAGTCCACAACAGGGGGCATTTAGCAATCAGCCCCAGCATTTT. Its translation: CASSPQQGAFSNQPQHF.

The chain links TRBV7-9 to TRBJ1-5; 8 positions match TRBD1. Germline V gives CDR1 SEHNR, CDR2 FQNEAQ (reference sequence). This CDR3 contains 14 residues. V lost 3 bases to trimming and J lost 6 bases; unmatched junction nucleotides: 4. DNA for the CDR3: TGTGCCAGCAGCTTTACAGGGGGTTCTCAGCCCCAGCATTTT. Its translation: CASSFTGGSQPQHF. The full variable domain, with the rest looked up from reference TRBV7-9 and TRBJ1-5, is DTGVSQNPRHKITKRGQNVTFRCDPISEHNRLYWYRQTLGQGPEFLTYFQNEAQLEKSRLLSDRFSAERPKGSFSTLEIQRTEQGDSAMYLCASSFTGGSQPQHFGDGTRLSIL.

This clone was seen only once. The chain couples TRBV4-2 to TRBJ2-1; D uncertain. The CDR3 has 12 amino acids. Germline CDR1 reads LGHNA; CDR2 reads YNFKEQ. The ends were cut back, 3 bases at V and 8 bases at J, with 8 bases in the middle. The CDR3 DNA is TGTGCCAGCAGCCACGACAAGGATGAGCAGTTCTTC. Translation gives CASSHDKDEQFF.

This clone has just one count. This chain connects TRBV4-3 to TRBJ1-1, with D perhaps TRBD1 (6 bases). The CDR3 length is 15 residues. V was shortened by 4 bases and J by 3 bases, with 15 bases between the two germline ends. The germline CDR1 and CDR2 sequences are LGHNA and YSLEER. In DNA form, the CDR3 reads TGCGCCAGCAGCCCCACAGGGTTTAGGGACACTGAAGCTTTCTTT. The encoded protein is CASSPTGFRDTEAFF.

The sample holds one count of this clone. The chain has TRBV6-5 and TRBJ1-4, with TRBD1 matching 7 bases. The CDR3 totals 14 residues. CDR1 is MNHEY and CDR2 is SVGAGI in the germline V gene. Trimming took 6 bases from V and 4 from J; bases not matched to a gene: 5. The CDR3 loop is CASSRGGFNEKLFF. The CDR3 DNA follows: TGTGCCAGCAGCCGAGGGGGCTTTAATGAAAAACTGTTTTTT.

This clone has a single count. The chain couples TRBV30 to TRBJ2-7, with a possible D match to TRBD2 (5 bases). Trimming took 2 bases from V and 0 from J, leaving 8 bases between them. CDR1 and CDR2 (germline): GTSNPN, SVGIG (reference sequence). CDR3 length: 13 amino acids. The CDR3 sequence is CAWSPGSSYEQYF. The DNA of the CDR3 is TGTGCCTGGAGTCCGGGGAGCTCCTACGAGCAGTACTTC.

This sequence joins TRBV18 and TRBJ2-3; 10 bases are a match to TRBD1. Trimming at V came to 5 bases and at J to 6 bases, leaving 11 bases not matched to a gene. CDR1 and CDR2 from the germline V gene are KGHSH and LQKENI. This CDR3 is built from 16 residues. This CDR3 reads CASSSRDRGSADTQYF. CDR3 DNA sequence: TGTGCCAGCTCATCCCGGGACAGGGGCTCAGCGGATACGCAGTATTTT.

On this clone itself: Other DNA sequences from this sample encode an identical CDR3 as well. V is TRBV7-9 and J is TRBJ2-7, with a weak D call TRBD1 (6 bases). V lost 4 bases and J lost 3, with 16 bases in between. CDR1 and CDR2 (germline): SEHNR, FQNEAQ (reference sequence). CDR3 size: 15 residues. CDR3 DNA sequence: TGTGCCAGCAGCTCTTGGGGACAAGGCAACTACGAGCAGTACTTC. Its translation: CASSSWGQGNYEQYF. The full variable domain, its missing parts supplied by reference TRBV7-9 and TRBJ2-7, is DTGVSQNPRHKITKRGQNVTFRCDPISEHNRLYWYRQTLGQGPEFLTYFQNEAQLEKSRLLSDRFSAERPKGSFSTLEIQRTEQGDSAMYLCASSSWGQGNYEQYFGPGTRLTVT.

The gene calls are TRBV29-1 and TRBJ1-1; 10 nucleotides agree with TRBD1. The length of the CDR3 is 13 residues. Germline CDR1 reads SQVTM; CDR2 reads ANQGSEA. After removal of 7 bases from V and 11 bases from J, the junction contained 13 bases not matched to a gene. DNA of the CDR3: TGCAGCGCACAGGACAGGGGGGCAACAGTGGCTTTCTTT. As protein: CSAQDRGATVAFF.

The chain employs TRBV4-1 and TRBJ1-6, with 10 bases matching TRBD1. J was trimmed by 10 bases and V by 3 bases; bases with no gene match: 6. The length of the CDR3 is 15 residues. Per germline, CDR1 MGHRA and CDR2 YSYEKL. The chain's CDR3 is CASSQAGTGVSPLHF. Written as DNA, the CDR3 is TGCGCCAGCAGCCAGGCCGGGACAGGGGTCTCACCCCTCCACTTT.

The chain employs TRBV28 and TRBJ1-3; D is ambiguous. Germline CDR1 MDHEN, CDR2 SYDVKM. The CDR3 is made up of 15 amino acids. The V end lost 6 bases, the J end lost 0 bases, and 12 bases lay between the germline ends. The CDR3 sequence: CASRSYHSSGNTIYF. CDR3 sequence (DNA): TGTGCCAGCAGATCTTACCACAGCTCTGGAAACACCATATATTTT.

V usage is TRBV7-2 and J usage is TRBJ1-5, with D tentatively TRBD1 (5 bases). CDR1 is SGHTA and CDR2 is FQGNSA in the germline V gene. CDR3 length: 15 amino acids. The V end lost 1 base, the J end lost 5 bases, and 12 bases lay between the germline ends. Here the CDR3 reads CASSLVAGWDQPQHF. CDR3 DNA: TGTGCCAGCAGCTTAGTCGCAGGGTGGGATCAGCCCCAGCATTTT.